The clone carrying this TCR beta chain has ten or more counts. A second PCR of about 7 to 12 cycles used a sample-barcoded 5' primer and a J-beta primer mix. TCRdb used MiXCR to reprocess the 5' RACE reads, holding one entry per CDR3 protein. This table has roughly 700,000 distinct CDR3 sequences, 49% appearing once. Germline V gene data show CDR1 as SQVTM and CDR2 as ANQGSEA. V was cut by 7 bases and J by 3 bases, with 10 bases left in between. The CDR3 consists of 11 residues. This entry belongs to a study of blood T cells in healthy people across ages. The chain carries TRBV29-1 and TRBJ2-7; D tentatively fits TRBD1 or TRBD2 (5 bases each). Input material: blood. The receptor comes from a woman aged 60 to 75 in good health. This chain's CDR3 is CSAGDHYEQYF. As DNA, the CDR3 is TGCAGCGCCGGGGACCACTACGAGCAGTACTTC.